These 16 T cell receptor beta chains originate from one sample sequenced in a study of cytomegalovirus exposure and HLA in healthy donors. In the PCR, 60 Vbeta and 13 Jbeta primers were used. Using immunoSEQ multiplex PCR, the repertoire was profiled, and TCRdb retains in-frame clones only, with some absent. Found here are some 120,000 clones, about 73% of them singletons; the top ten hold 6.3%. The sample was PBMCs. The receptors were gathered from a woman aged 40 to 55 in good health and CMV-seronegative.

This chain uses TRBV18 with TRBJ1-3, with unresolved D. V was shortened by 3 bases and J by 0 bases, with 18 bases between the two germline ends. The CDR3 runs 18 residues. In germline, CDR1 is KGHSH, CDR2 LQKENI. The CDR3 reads CASSPPLGSTFSGNTIYF. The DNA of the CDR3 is TGTGCCAGCTCACCTCCACTAGGCAGCACTTTCTCTGGAAACACCATATATTTT.

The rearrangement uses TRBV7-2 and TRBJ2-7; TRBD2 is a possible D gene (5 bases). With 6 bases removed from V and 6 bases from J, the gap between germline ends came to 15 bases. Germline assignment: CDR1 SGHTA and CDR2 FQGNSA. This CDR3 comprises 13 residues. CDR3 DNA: TGTGCCAGCAGTTTTGACACAACTAGCGAGCAGTACTTC. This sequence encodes CASSFDTTSEQYF. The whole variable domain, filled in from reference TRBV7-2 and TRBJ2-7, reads GAGVSQSPSNKVTEKGKDVELRCDPISGHTALYWYRQSLGQGLEFLIYFQGNSAPDKSGLPSDRFSAERTGGSVSTLTIQRTQQEDSAVYLCASSFDTTSEQYFGPGTRLTVT.

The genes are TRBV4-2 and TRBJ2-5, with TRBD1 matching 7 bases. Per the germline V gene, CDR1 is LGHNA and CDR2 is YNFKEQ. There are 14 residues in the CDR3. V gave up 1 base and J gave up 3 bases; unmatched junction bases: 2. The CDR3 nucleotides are TGTGCCAGCAGCCAAGTTGACAGGGAAGAGACCCAGTACTTC. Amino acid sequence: CASSQVDREETQYF.

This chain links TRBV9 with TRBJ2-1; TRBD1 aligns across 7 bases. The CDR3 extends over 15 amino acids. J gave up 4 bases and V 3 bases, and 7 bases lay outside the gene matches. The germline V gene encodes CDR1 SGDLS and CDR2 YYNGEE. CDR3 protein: CASSARQGRYNEQFF. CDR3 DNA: TGTGCCAGCAGCGCCCGACAGGGCCGTTACAATGAGCAGTTCTTC.

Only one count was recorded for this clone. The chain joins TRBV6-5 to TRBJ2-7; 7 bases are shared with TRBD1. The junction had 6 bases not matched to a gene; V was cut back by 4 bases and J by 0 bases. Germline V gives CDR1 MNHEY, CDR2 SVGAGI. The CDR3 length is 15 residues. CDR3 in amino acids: CASSFSTGSSYEQYF. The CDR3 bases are TGTGCCAGCAGTTTTTCGACAGGGAGCTCCTACGAGCAGTACTTC.

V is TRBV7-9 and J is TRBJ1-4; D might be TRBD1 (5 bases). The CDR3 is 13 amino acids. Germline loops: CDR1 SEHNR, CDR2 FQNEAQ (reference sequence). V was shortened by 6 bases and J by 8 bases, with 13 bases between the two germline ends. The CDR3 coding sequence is TGTGCCAGCAGTCCGTCCGGGGGAGAAAAACTGTTTTTT. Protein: CASSPSGGEKLFF.

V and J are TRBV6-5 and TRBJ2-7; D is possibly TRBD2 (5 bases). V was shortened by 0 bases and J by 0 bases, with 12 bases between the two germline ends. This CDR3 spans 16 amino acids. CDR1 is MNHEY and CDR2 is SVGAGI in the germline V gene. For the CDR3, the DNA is TGTGCCAGCAGTTACTCCGAGGGCCAGGTCTCCTACGAGCAGTACTTC. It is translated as CASSYSEGQVSYEQYF.

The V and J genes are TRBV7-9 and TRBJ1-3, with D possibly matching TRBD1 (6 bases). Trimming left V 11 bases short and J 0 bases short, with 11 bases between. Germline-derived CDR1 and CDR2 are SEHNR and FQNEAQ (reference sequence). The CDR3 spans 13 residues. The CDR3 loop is CAGGRGSGNTIYF. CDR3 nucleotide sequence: TGTGCCGGCGGCAGGGGCTCTGGAAACACCATATATTTT.

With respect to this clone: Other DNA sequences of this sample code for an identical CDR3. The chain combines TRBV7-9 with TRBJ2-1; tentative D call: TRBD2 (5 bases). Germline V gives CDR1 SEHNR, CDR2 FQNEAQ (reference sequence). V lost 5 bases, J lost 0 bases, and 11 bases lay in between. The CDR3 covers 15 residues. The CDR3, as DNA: TGTGCCAGCAGCCCAAGCGGAAGCTCCTACAATGAGCAGTTCTTC. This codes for CASSPSGSSYNEQFF.

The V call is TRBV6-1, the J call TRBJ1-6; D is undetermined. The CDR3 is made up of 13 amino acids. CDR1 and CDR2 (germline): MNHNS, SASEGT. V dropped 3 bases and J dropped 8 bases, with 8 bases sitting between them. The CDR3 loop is CASSDGMHSPLHF. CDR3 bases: TGTGCCAGCAGTGACGGGATGCATTCACCCCTCCACTTT.

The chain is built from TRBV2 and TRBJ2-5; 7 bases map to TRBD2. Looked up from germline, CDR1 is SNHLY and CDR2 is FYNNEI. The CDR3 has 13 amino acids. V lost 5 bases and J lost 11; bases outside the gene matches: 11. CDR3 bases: TGTGCCAGCAGTCGGCTAGCGGCTTGGGAGCAGTACTTC. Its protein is CASSRLAAWEQYF.

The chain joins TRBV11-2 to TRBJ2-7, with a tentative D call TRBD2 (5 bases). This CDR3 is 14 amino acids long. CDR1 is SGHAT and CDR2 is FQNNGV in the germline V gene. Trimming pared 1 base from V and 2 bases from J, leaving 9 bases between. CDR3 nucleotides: TGTGCCAGCAGCTTAGGACTACAAACCTACGAGCAGTACTTC. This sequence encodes CASSLGLQTYEQYF.

The CDR3 protein is CARSGQGLEAFF. The CDR3 region has the DNA TGCGCCAGGAGCGGACAGGGCCTTGAAGCTTTCTTT. The chain couples TRBV10-1 to TRBJ1-1; TRBD1 aligns across 8 bases. CDR1 is WNHNN and CDR2 is SYGVQD in the germline V gene (reference sequence). The V segment lost 9 bases and the J segment 7 bases; nucleotides outside the gene matches: 7. There are 12 residues in the CDR3.

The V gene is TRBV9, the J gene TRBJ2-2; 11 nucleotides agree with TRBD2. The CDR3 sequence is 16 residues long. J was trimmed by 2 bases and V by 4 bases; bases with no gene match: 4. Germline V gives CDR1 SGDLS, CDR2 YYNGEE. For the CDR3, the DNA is TGTGCCAGCAGCCAACTAGCGGGAGTCAACACCGGGGAGCTGTTTTTT. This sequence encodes CASSQLAGVNTGELFF.

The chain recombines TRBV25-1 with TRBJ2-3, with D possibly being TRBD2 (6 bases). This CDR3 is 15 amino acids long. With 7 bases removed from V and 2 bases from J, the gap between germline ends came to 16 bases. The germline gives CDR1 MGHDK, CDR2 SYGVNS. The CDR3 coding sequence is TGTGCCAGCACGACAATCGGCGGGAACACAGATACGCAGTATTTT. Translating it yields CASTTIGGNTDTQYF.

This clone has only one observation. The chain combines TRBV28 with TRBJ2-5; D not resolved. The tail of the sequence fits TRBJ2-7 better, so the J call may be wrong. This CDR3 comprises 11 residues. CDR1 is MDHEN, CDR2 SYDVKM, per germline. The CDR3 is CASSQYYEQYF. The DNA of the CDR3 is TGTGCCAGCAGTCAGTACTACGAGCAGTACTTC.